A single sample is the source of the 15 T cell receptor beta chains below, sequenced in a study of CD8 T cells in Susac syndrome. The authors reverse transcribed 0.5 to 1 ug RNA with random hexamers. Using its own MiXCR run on the immunoSEQ multiplex PCR reads, TCRdb lists one record per CDR3 protein. The data show about 430,000 distinct CDR3 sequences, with around 85% seen just once and under 0.15% held by the top ten. The material sequenced was CD8+ T cells from PBMCs. The receptor source for this set is a human donor with multiple sclerosis.

CDR3 amino acids: CASSQVVGQHTEAFF. In nucleotides, the CDR3 is TGCGCCAGCAGCCAAGTCGTCGGACAGCACACTGAAGCTTTCTTT. The rearrangement joins TRBV4-1 to TRBJ1-1; perhaps TRBD1 as D (6 bases). Germline V CDR1 and CDR2: MGHRA, YSYEKL. Trimming took off 1 base at V and 3 bases at J, with 12 bases between the two ends. CDR3 length equals 15 residues.

This clonotype was picked up one time. This chain connects TRBV9 to TRBJ2-5, with D tentatively TRBD2 (5 bases). Germline CDR1 and CDR2: SGDLS and YYNGEE. Trimming pared 4 bases from V and 5 bases from J, leaving 15 bases between. The CDR3 sequence is 14 residues long. The DNA of the CDR3 is TGTGCCAGCAGCCCGGACTCGCTTTGGGAGACCCAGTACTTC. Protein product: CASSPDSLWETQYF.

This clonotype was seen a few times. V is TRBV29-1 and J is TRBJ2-7; the D is unclear. This CDR3 contains 13 residues. Between the trimmed V and J ends, which lost 4 bases and 3 bases, there was a span of 13 bases. The V gene's germline CDR1 is SQVTM and CDR2 ANQGSEA. In DNA, the CDR3 is TGCAGCGTTGGTATGGAATCCAGCTACGAGCAGTACTTC. Translating gives CSVGMESSYEQYF.

The rearrangement joins TRBV12-5 to TRBJ1-1; weak D call: TRBD1 (6 bases). This CDR3 contains 16 residues. V was pared by 1 base and J by 1 base, with 13 bases between. Germline loops: CDR1 LGHNT, CDR2 FRNRAP. DNA for the CDR3: TGTGCTAGTGGTTTGGGCTGGACAGCTACGAACACTGAAGCTTTCTTT. Translation gives CASGLGWTATNTEAFF.

The rearrangement links TRBV10-2 to TRBJ2-5; 9 positions agree with TRBD2. Germline lookup yields CDR1 WSHSY and CDR2 SAAADI. Trimming took 7 bases from V and 2 from J; bases not matched to a gene: 5. This CDR3 has 14 amino acids. The CDR3 spells CASKLAGAQETQYF. The DNA of the CDR3 is TGCGCCAGCAAACTAGCGGGCGCTCAAGAGACCCAGTACTTC.

The chain is built from TRBV7-8 and TRBJ2-7; the match to TRBD1 covers 7 bases. The germline CDR1 and CDR2 sequences are SGHVS and FQNEAQ. Unmatched junction bases numbered 4, after V lost 3 bases and J lost 2 bases. There are 14 residues in the CDR3. CDR3 sequence (DNA): TGTGCCAGCAGCTTTCCGGGACAGACCTACGAGCAGTACTTC. As protein: CASSFPGQTYEQYF.

CDR3 in amino acids: CAAETSGGRGEQFF. As DNA, the CDR3 is TGTGCCGCCGAAACTAGCGGGGGTAGGGGTGAGCAGTTCTTC. The chain is built from TRBV12-5 and TRBJ2-1, with 11 bases matching TRBD2. Germline CDR1 reads LGHNT; CDR2 reads FRNRAP. The CDR3 is made up of 14 amino acids.

This clonotype was detected once. This chain uses TRBV12-3 or TRBV12-4 with TRBJ2-1; 11 nucleotides match TRBD2. This CDR3 comprises 18 residues. J was trimmed by 2 bases and V by 6 bases; bases with no gene match: 12. CDR3 amino acids: CASSSGTSGVGTYNEQFF. The CDR3 DNA reads TGTGCCAGCAGCTCCGGGACTAGCGGCGTCGGGACCTACAATGAGCAGTTCTTC.

The chain employs TRBV4-2 and TRBJ2-6; a possible D gene is TRBD1 (7 bases). Between the trimmed V and J ends, which lost 0 bases and 4 bases, there was a span of 13 bases. The CDR3 has 17 amino acids. Germline CDR1 reads LGHNA; CDR2 reads YNFKEQ. As DNA, the CDR3 is TGTGCCAGCAGCCAAGAGGAGGGGGCGGACGGGGCCAACGTCCTGACTTTC. This gives the protein CASSQEEGADGANVLTF.

The chain is built from TRBV12-3 or TRBV12-4 and TRBJ1-4; TRBD1 is a possible D gene (6 bases). The CDR3 totals 16 residues. V gave up 5 bases and J gave up 0 bases, with 13 bases separating them. The chain's CDR3 is CASSTDRLATNEKLFF. The DNA for the CDR3 is TGTGCCAGCAGTACCGACAGGCTTGCAACTAATGAAAAACTGTTTTTT.

The rearrangement links TRBV27 to TRBJ2-7; D unclear. Germline lookup yields CDR1 MNHEY and CDR2 SMNVEV (reference sequence). This CDR3 region has 14 residues. Trimming cost V 3 bases and J 3 bases, with 12 bases left between them. This chain's CDR3 is CASSFGGDRYEQYF. The CDR3 bases are TGTGCCAGCAGTTTTGGCGGAGACCGCTACGAGCAGTACTTC.

The genes are TRBV7-9 and TRBJ1-1; D is undetermined. CDR3 length: 14 residues. Germline V gene data show CDR1 as SEHNR and CDR2 as FQNEAQ (reference sequence). V was shortened by 5 bases and J by 0 bases, with 10 bases between the two germline ends. The CDR3 nucleotides read TGTGCCAGCAGCCTAGACAAGATGAACACTGAAGCTTTCTTT. It yields the protein CASSLDKMNTEAFF.

A single count supports this clonotype. The chain couples TRBV5-5 to TRBJ2-5; TRBD2 might be the D (5 bases). The CDR3 is made up of 16 amino acids. The germline V gene encodes CDR1 SGHKS and CDR2 YYEKEE (reference sequence). Trimming pared 4 bases from V and 5 bases from J, leaving 21 bases between. The CDR3 loop reads CASSDDYLLAQETQYF. DNA of the CDR3: TGTGCCAGCAGCGATGACTATCTCCTCGCCCAGGAGACCCAGTACTTC.

In its sample, this clonotype was seen once. The chain combines TRBV3-1 with TRBJ1-2; unclear D gene. Germline values: CDR1 LGHDT, CDR2 YNNKEL (reference sequence). Trimming shortened V by 4 bases and J by 4 bases, and 19 bases separated the two germline ends. This CDR3 has 16 residues. CDR3 bases: TGTGCCAGCAGCCCCTGGGAATACCCGACCGTCTATGGCTACACCTTC. This sequence encodes CASSPWEYPTVYGYTF.

The V and J genes are TRBV11-2 and TRBJ1-2; 7 bases are a match to TRBD1. V lost 0 bases and J lost 6; bases outside the gene matches: 13. Germline V gene lookup returns CDR1 SGHAT and CDR2 FQNNGV. The CDR3 covers 17 residues. The CDR3 region is CASSLDLTQGVTDGYTF. CDR3 coding DNA: TGTGCCAGCAGCTTAGATCTCACCCAGGGGGTTACAGATGGCTACACCTTC. The variable domain in full, with the rest retrieved from reference TRBV11-2 and TRBJ1-2, is EAGVAQSPRYKIIEKRQSVAFWCNPISGHATLYWYQQILGQGPKLLIQFQNNGVVDDSQLPKDRFSAERLKGVDSTLKIQPAKLEDSAVYLCASSLDLTQGVTDGYTFGSGTRLTVV.